This T cell receptor (beta chain) comes out of a study of T cell changes during pregnancy in multiple sclerosis. The protocol was immunoSEQ multiplex PCR, while the TCRdb copy is restricted to in-frame clones and leaves out a portion. Among tens of thousands of clones, roughly 90% were seen once, and the ten largest hold 3%. CDR1 is ENHRY and CDR2 is SYGVKD in the germline V gene. With 0 bases clipped from V and 5 bases from J, the junction kept 5 bases outside the gene matches. The CDR3 is 15 residues long. There are many counts of this clone. The rearrangement links TRBV10-3 to TRBJ1-2; TRBD1 matches 8 bases. Sequencing was performed on CD8+ T cells from peripheral blood mononuclear cells, taken before pregnancy. The sequence was collected from a female donor with multiple sclerosis, enrolled in a pregnancy study. The CDR3 spells CAISESRDRLYGYTF. DNA for the CDR3: TGTGCCATCAGTGAGTCCCGGGACAGGTTATATGGCTACACCTTC.